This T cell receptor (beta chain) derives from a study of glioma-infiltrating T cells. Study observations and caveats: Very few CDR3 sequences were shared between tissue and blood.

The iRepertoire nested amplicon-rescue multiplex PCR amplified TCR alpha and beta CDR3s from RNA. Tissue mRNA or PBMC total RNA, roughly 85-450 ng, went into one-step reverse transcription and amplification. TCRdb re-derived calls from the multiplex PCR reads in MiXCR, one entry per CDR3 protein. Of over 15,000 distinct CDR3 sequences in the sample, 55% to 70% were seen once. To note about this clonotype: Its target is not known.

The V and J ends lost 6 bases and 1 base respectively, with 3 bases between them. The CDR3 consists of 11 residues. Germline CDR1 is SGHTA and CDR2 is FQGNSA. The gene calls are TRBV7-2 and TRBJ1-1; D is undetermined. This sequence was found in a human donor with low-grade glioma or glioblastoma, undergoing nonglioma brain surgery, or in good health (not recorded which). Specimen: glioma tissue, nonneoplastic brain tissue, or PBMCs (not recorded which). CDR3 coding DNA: TGTGCCAGCAGACCGAACACTGAAGCTTTCTTT. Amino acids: CASRPNTEAFF.